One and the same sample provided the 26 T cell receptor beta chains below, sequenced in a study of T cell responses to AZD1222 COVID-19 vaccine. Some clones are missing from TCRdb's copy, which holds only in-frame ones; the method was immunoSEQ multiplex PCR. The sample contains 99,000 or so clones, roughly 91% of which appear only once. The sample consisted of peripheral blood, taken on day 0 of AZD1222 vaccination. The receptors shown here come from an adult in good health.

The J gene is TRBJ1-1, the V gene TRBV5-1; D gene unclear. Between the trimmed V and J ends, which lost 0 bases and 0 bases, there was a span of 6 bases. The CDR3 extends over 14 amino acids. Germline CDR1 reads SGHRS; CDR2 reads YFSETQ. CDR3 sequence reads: CASSLEPLNTEAFF. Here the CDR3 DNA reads TGCGCCAGCAGCTTGGAACCCCTGAACACTGAAGCTTTCTTT.

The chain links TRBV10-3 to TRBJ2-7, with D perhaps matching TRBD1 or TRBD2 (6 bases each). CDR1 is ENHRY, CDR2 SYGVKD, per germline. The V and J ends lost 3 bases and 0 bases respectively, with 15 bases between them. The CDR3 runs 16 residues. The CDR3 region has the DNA TGTGCCATCAGTGACCGGGGGCGAGGGAGCTCCTACGAGCAGTACTTC. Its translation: CAISDRGRGSSYEQYF.

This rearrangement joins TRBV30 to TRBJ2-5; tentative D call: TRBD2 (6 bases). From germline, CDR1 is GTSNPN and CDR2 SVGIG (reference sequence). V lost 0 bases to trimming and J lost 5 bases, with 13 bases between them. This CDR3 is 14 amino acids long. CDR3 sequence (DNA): TGTGCCTGGAGTGTTCCGGGCCGGGGGGAGACCCAGTACTTC. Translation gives CAWSVPGRGETQYF. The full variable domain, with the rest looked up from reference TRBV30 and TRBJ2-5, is SQTIHQWPATLVQPVGSPLSLECTVEGTSNPNLYWYRQAAGRGLQLLFYSVGIGQISSEVPQNLSASRPQDRQFILSSKKLLLSDSGFYLCAWSVPGRGETQYFGPGTRLLVL.

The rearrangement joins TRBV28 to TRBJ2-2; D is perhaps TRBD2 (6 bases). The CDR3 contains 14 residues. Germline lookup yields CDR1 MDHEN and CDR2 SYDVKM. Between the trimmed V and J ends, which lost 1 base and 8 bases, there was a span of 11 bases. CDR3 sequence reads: CASSLSGSGGELFF. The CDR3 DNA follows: TGTGCCAGCAGTTTATCCGGGAGCGGGGGGGAGCTGTTTTTT. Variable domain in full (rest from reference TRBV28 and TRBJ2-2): DVKVTQSSRYLVKRTGEKVFLECVQDMDHENMFWYRQDPGLGLRLIYFSYDVKMKEKGDIPEGYSVSREKKERFSLILESASTNQTSMYLCASSLSGSGGELFFGEGSRLTVL.

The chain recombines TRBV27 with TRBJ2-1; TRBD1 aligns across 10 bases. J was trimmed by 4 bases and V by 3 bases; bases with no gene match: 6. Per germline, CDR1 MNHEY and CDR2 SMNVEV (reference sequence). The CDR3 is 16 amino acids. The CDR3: CASSLMGQGIYNEQFF. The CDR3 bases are TGTGCCAGCAGTTTGATGGGACAGGGGATATACAATGAGCAGTTCTTC.

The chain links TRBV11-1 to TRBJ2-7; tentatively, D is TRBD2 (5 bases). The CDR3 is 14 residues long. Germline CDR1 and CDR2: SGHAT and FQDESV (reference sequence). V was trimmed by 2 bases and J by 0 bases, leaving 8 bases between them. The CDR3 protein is CASSLQRTSYEQYF. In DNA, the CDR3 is TGTGCCAGCAGCTTACAGCGGACCTCCTACGAGCAGTACTTC.

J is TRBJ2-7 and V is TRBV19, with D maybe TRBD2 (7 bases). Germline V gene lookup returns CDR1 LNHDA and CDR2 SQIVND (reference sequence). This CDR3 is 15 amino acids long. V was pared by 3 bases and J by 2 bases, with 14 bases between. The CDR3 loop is CASSMGSGTPYEQYF. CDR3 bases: TGTGCCAGTAGTATGGGAAGCGGGACACCCTACGAGCAGTACTTC.

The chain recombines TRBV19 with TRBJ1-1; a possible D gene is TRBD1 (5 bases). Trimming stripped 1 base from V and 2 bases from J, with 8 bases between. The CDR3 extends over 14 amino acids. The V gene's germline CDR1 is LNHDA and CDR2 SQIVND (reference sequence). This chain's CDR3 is CASSIGGGNTEAFF. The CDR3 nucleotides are TGTGCCAGTAGTATAGGGGGGGGTAACACTGAAGCTTTCTTT.

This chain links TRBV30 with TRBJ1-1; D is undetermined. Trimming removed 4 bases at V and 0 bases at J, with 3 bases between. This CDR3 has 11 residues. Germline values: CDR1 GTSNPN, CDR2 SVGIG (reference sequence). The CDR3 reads CAWKMNTEAFF. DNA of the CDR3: TGTGCCTGGAAAATGAACACTGAAGCTTTCTTT.

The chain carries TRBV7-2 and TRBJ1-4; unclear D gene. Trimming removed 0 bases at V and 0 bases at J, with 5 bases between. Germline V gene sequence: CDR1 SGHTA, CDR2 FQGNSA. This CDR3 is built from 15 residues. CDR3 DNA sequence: TGTGCCAGCAGCTTAGCGGCAGCAACTAATGAAAAACTGTTTTTT. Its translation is CASSLAAATNEKLFF.

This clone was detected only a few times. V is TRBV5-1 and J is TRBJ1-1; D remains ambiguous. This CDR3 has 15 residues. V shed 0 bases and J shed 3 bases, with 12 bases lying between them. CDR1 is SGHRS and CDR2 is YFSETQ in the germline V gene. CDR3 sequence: CASSLAWEGDTEAFF. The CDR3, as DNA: TGCGCCAGCAGCTTGGCCTGGGAGGGTGACACTGAAGCTTTCTTT.

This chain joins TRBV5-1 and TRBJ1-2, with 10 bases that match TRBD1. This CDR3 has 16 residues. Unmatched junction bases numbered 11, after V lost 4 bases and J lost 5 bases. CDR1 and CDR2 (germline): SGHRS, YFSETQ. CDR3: CASSPVPGTGEYGYTF. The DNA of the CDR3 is TGCGCCAGCAGCCCAGTCCCCGGGACAGGGGAATATGGCTACACCTTC.

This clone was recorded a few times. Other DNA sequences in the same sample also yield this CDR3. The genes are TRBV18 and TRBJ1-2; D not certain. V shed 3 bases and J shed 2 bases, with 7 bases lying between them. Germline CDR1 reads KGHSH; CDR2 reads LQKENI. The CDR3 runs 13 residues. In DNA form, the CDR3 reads TGTGCCAGCTCACCTGGTCCCAACTATGGCTACACCTTC. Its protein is CASSPGPNYGYTF.

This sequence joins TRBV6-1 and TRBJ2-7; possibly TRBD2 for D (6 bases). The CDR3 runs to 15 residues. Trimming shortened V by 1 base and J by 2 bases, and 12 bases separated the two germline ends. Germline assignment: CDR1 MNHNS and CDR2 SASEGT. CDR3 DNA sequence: TGTGCCAGCAGTGAAGGCGACGGGAGAACCTACGAGCAGTACTTC. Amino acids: CASSEGDGRTYEQYF.

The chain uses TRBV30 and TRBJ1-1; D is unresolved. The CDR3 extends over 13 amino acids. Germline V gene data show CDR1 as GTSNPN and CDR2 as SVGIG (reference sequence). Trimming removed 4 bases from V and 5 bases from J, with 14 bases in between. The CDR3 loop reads CAWNRGGETEAFF. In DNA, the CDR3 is TGTGCCTGGAACCGAGGCGGCGAGACTGAAGCTTTCTTT.

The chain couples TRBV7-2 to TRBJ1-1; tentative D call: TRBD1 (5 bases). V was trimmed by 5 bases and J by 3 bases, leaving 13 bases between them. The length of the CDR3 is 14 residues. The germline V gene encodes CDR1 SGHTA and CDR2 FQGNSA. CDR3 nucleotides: TGTGCCAGCAGCATACTTACAGGCCACACTGAAGCTTTCTTT. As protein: CASSILTGHTEAFF.

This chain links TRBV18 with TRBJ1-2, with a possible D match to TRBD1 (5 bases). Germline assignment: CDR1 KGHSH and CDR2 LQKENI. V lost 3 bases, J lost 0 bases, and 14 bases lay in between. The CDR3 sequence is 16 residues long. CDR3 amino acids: CASSPLVVTANYGYTF. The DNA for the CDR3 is TGTGCCAGCTCACCTTTGGTAGTGACAGCTAACTATGGCTACACCTTC.

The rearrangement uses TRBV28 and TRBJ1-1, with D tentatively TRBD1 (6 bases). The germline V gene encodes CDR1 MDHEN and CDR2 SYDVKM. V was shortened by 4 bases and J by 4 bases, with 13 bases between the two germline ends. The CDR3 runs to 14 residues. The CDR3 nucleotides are TGTGCCAGCAGTTCCACAGGGACGGCCACTGAAGCTTTCTTT. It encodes CASSSTGTATEAFF.

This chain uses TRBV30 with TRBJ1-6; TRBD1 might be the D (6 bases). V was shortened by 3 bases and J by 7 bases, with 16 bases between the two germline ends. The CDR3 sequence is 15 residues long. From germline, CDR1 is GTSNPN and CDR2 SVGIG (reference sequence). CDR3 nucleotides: TGTGCCTGGAGAAAAATACAGGGAGGCAATTCACCCCTCCACTTT. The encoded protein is CAWRKIQGGNSPLHF.

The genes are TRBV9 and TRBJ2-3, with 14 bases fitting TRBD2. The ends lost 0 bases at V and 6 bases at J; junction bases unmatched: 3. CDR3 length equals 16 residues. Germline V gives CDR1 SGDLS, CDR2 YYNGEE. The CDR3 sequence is CASSVAGTSGSDTQYF. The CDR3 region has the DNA TGTGCCAGCAGCGTAGCCGGGACTAGCGGGAGTGATACGCAGTATTTT.

Here the CDR3 DNA reads TGTGCCAGCAGGGGAGGGACAGGGGGCAATCAGCCCCAGCATTTT. This codes for CASRGGTGGNQPQHF. The chain combines TRBV2 with TRBJ1-5; 10 bases agree with TRBD1. V lost 6 bases and J lost 2; bases outside the gene matches: 4. CDR1 SNHLY and CDR2 FYNNEI come from the germline V gene. This CDR3 spans 15 amino acids.

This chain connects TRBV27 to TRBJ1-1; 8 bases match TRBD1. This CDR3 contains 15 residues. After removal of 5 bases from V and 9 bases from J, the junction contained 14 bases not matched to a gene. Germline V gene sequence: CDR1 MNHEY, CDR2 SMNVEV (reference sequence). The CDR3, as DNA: TGTGCCAGCAGTCCCCAGCAACCAGGGGGCCACCAAGCTTTCTTT. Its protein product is CASSPQQPGGHQAFF.

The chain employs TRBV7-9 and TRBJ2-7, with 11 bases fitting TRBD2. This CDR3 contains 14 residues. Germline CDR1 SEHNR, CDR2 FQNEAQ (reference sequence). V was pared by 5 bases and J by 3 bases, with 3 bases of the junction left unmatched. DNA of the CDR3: TGTGCCAGCAGCCTAACTAGCGGGAGCTACGAGCAGTACTTC. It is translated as CASSLTSGSYEQYF. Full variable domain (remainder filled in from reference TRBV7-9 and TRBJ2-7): DTGVSQNPRHKITKRGQNVTFRCDPISEHNRLYWYRQTLGQGPEFLTYFQNEAQLEKSRLLSDRFSAERPKGSFSTLEIQRTEQGDSAMYLCASSLTSGSYEQYFGPGTRLTVT.

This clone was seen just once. The CDR3, as DNA: TGTGCCAGCAGCCAAGATTTTGGGACAAACACCTACAATGAGCAGTTCTTC. This codes for CASSQDFGTNTYNEQFF. The chain carries TRBV4-2 and TRBJ2-1, with D possibly matching TRBD1 (6 bases). The germline V gene has CDR1 LGHNA and CDR2 YNFKEQ. The germline V and J ends were trimmed by 0 bases and 2 bases, with 14 bases remaining between them. The CDR3 is 17 residues long.

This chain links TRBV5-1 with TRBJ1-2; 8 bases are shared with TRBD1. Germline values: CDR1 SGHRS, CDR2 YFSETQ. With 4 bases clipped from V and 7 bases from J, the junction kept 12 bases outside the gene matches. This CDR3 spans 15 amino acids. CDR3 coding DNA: TGCGCCAGCAGCCCCGACTCCAGGACAGGGAGTGGCTACACCTTC. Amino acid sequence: CASSPDSRTGSGYTF.

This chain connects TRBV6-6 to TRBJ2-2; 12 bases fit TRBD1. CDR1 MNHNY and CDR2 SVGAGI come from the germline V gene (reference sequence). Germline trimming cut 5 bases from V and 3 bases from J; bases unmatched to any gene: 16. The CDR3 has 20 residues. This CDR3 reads CASSRAPGQGAIVDTGELFF. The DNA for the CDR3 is TGTGCCAGCAGTCGTGCCCCGGGACAGGGGGCAATTGTGGACACCGGGGAGCTGTTTTTT.